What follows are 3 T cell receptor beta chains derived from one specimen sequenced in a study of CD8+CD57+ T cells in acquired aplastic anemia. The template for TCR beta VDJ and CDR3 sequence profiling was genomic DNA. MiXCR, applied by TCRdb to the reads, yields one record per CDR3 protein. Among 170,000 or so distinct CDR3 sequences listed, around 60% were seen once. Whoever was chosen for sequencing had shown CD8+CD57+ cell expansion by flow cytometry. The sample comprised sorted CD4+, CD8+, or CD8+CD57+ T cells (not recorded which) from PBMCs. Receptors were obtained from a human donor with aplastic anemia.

CDR3 amino acids: CSARVAGVSSNEQFF. CDR3 DNA sequence: TGCAGTGCTAGAGTAGCGGGAGTGTCGTCCAATGAGCAGTTCTTC. The V and J genes are TRBV20-1 and TRBJ2-1, with 9 bases identical to TRBD2. This CDR3 region has 15 residues. Germline-derived CDR1 and CDR2 are DFQATT and SNEGSKA (reference sequence). V gave up 1 base and J gave up 6 bases; unmatched junction bases: 7.

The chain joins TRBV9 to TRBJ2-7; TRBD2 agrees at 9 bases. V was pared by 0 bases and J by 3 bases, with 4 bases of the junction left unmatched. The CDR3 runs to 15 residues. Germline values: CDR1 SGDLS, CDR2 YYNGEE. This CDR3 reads CASSVGGSGSYEQYF. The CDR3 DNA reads TGTGCCAGCAGCGTAGGGGGTAGCGGGAGCTACGAGCAGTACTTC.

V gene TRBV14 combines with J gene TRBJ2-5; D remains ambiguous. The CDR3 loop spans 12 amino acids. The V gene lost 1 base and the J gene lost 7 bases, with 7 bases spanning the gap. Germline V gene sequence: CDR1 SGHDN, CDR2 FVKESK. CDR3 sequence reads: CASSQGIGTQYF. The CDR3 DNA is TGTGCCAGCAGCCAAGGGATTGGGACCCAGTACTTC.